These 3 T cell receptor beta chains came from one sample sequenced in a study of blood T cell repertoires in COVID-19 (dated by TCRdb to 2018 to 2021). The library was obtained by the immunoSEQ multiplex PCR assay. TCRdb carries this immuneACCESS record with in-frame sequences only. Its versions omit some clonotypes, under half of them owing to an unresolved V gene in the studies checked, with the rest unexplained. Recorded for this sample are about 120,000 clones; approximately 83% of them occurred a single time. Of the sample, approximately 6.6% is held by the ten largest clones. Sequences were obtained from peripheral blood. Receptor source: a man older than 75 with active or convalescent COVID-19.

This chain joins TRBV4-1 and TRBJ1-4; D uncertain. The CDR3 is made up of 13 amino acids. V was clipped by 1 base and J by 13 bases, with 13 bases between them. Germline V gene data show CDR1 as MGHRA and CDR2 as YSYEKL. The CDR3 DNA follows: TGCGCCAGCAGCCAAGTCTTAGTTCGGGGACTGTTTTTT. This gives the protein CASSQVLVRGLFF.

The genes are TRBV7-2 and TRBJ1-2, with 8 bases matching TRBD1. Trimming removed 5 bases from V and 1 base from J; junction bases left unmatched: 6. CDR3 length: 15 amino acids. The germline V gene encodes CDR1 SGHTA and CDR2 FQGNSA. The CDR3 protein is CASSAQGAHNYGYTF. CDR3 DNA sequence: TGTGCCAGCAGCGCCCAGGGGGCGCATAACTATGGCTACACCTTC.

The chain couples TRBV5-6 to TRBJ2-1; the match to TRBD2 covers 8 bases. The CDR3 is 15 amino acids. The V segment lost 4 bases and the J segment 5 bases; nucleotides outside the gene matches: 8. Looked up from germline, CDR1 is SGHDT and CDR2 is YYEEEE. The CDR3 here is CASSPTSVNNNEQFF. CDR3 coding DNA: TGTGCCAGCAGCCCGACTAGCGTAAATAACAATGAGCAGTTCTTC. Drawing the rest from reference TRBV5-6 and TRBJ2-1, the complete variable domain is DAGVTQSPTHLIKTRGQQVTLRCSPKSGHDTVSWYQQALGQGPQFIFQYYEEEERQRGNFPDRFSGHQFPNYSSELNVNALLLGDSALYLCASSPTSVNNNEQFFGPGTRLTVL.